This TCR beta chain was obtained from a study of blood T cell repertoires in COVID-19. Clones were sequenced by immunoSEQ multiplex PCR, and TCRdb holds only the in-frame ones, with some missing. The data hold fewer than 15,000 clones, with around nine tenths observed a single time. Sequencing used peripheral blood. The receptor was derived from a human donor in a cohort sampled during active COVID-19.

In DNA form, the CDR3 reads TGTGCCAGTAGGGCACCCACAGGATTTCGCGGCTACACCTTC. Residues: CASRAPTGFRGYTF. V usage is TRBV19 and J usage is TRBJ1-2; D possibly corresponds to TRBD1 (5 bases). The germline gives CDR1 LNHDA, CDR2 SQIVND (reference sequence). CDR3 length: 14 amino acids. Trimming removed 6 bases from V and 8 bases from J, with 19 bases in between.